These T cell receptor beta chains were read from a single sample in a study of cytomegalovirus exposure and HLA in healthy donors. Assay: immunoSEQ multiplex PCR; the TCRdb copy retains only in-frame clones and omits some. Altogether roughly 200,000 clones are present, roughly 80% being singletons, with the ten largest covering approximately 0.47%. Sequenced: PBMCs. These TCRs come from a woman aged 45-65 years in good health and CMV-seronegative. The CDR3 runs from the conserved cysteine through the conserved F or W. D genes are given only for firm matches. Only part of the rows carry a size: once, few, many, or a class if the clone is expanded.

TRBJ2-7 | NA | NA | TRBV29-1 | TGCAGCGTGATCACAGGTTCGGGCTACGAGCAGTACTTC | CSVITGSGYEQYF
TRBJ1-3 | NA | NA | TRBV20-1 | TGCAGTGCTAGAGGAGGAGGGGTCCCATATTTT | CSARGGGVPYF
TRBJ1-1 | TRBD1 | NA | TRBV2 | TGTGCCAGCTCCCTAGACAGGGAGGACACTGAAGCTTTCTTT | CASSLDREDTEAFF
TRBJ1-1 | TRBD1 | NA | TRBV28 | TGTGCCACGGAAACAGGGGGCACTGAAGCTTTCTTT | CATETGGTEAFF
TRBJ1-5 | NA | NA | TRBV7-8 | TGTGCCAGCAGCTCTAACCAGGTTTCCAATCAGCCCCAGCATTTT | CASSSNQVSNQPQHF
TRBJ2-3 | NA | once | TRBV9 | TGTGCCAGCAGCGTAGATGCGGGCCTAGGGGATACGCAGTATTTT | CASSVDAGLGDTQYF
TRBJ1-3 | NA | NA | TRBV28 | TGTGCCAGCAGTTTAAGGGGGTCGGGAAACACCATATATTTT | CASSLRGSGNTIYF
TRBJ1-5 | TRBD1 | NA | TRBV28 | TGTGCCAGCAGCCCACTGAAGGACAGGCCCGGCAATCAGCCCCAGCATTTT | CASSPLKDRPGNQPQHF
TRBJ2-3 | NA | NA | TRBV4-2 | TGTGCCAGCCGCCATCCAGGGGCTAGAACAGATACGCAGTATTTT | CASRHPGARTDTQYF
TRBJ1-4 | TRBD1 | NA | TRBV27 | TGTGCCAGCAGTTTGACAGGGTCCGATTCGACTAATGAAAAACTGTTTTTT | CASSLTGSDSTNEKLFF
TRBJ1-2 | NA | NA | TRBV18 | TGTGCCAGCTCACCACCGGCGGGATATGGCTACACCTTC | CASSPPAGYGYTF
TRBJ1-2 | NA | few | TRBV28 | TGTGCCAGCACGGGGGTTCTCTATGGCTACACCTTC | CASTGVLYGYTF
TRBJ2-1 | TRBD2 | once | TRBV5-1 | TGCGCCAGCAGCATACAAGCGGGAGCCAGAAATGAGCAGTTCTTC | CASSIQAGARNEQFF
TRBJ2-7 | NA | NA | TRBV19 | TGTGCCAGTAGTATCAGGGGTGACAACGAGCAGTACTTC | CASSIRGDNEQYF
TRBJ2-2 | TRBD2 | NA | TRBV19 | TGTGCCAGTACCCGGACTAGCGTGAACACCGGGGAGCTGTTTTTT | CASTRTSVNTGELFF
TRBJ2-1 | TRBD2 | once | TRBV20-1 | TGCAGTGCTATGGGGGGGTATGAGCAGTTCTTC | CSAMGGYEQFF
TRBJ2-7 | TRBD2 | NA | TRBV6-1 | TGTGCCAGCAAAGCTGGACTAGGGGTCTACGAGCAGTACTTC | CASKAGLGVYEQYF
TRBJ1-2 | NA | NA | TRBV9 | TGTGCCAGCAGCGTAGTCGCGAACTCCTATGGCTACACCTTC | CASSVVANSYGYTF
TRBJ1-1 | NA | NA | TRBV6-1 | TGTGCCAGCAGTCAGGGTTTCTCTGAAGCTTTCTTT | CASSQGFSEAFF
TRBJ1-1 | TRBD1 | NA | TRBV19 | TGTGCCAGTAGTCTGGGGACAGGGAGCGCTTTCTTT | CASSLGTGSAFF
TRBJ2-1 | NA | NA | TRBV9 | TGTGCCAGCAGCGTAGACGGGATCTCCTACAATGAGCAGTTCTTC | CASSVDGISYNEQFF
TRBJ1-5 | TRBD1 | NA | TRBV19 | TGTGCCAGTAGTATGTGGGCCGAGGGACAGGGGTTGGGTCAGCCCCAGCATTTT | CASSMWAEGQGLGQPQHF
TRBJ1-2 | NA | once | TRBV2 | TGTGCCAGCAGTTATCAGAAAAACTATGGCTACACCTTC | CASSYQKNYGYTF
TRBJ2-5 | TRBD2 | NA | TRBV28 | TGTGCCAGCAGAGCGACCGTGGAGTTAGCGGGAAGGTTACGAGAGACCCAGTACTTC | CASRATVELAGRLRETQYF
TRBJ2-7 | NA | NA | TRBV5-4 | TGTGCCAGCAGCTTGGTGAACAGGGGAGGTGAGCAGTACTTC | CASSLVNRGGEQYF
TRBJ1-4 | NA | NA | TRBV28 | TGTGCCAGCACCTCAAATGGGGGGGCGCATGGAGAAAAACTGTTTTTT | CASTSNGGAHGEKLFF
TRBJ2-7 | TRBD2 | NA | TRBV5-4 | TGTGCCAGCAGCTTGGTTAGCGGGAGGGCCTACGAGCAGTACTTC | CASSLVSGRAYEQYF
TRBJ1-4 | NA | NA | TRBV19 | TGTGCCAGTAGTATAGTATACCTTAGCGGAAAACTGTTTTTT | CASSIVYLSGKLFF
TRBJ2-7 | TRBD1 | NA | TRBV5-4 | TGTGCCAGCAGCTTATCGGAACAGGGGGCCTACGAGCAGTACTTC | CASSLSEQGAYEQYF
TRBJ1-4 | NA | NA | TRBV5-6 | TGTGCCAGCAGCTTGCCTAAGACCAAGGGGGTTGGGGAAAAACTGTTTTTT | CASSLPKTKGVGEKLFF
TRBJ1-2 | NA | NA | TRBV2 | TGTGCCAGCAGTGAAGCGCACGGGGGGCGCTTCGGTGGCTACACCTTC | CASSEAHGGRFGGYTF
TRBJ1-2 | TRBD1 | NA | TRBV27 | TGTGCCAGCAGTCCCGGACAGGGCGGTTGGGGAGGTGGCTACACCTTC | CASSPGQGGWGGGYTF
TRBJ2-2 | NA | NA | TRBV6-6 | TGTGCCAGCAGTCCTAGGGAGTCCACCGGGGAGCTGTTTTTT | CASSPRESTGELFF
TRBJ2-4 | TRBD1 | NA | TRBV11-2 | TGTGCCAGCAGCTTAGATCCACAGGGGCCTCAAAACATTCAGTACTTC | CASSLDPQGPQNIQYF
TRBJ2-2 | TRBD2 | NA | TRBV29-1 | TGCAGTGGCGGGGGGAACACCGGGGAGCTGTTTTTT | CSGGGNTGELFF
TRBJ2-7 | TRBD1 | once | TRBV7-9 | TGTGCCAGCAGCCCAGGACAGGGGAACTACGAGCAGTACTTC | CASSPGQGNYEQYF
TRBJ2-5 | NA | few | TRBV11-2 | TGTGCCAGCACCCCCACAGGGACCATAGGGGCCCAGTACTTC | CASTPTGTIGAQYF
TRBJ2-7 | NA | NA | TRBV25-1 | TGTGCCAGCAGTGAATCGATGAGGGACACAACACTCTACGAGCAGTACTTC | CASSESMRDTTLYEQYF
TRBJ2-2 | NA | NA | TRBV9 | TGTGCCAGCAGCGATCCGGGTACCGGGGAGCTGTTTTTT | CASSDPGTGELFF
TRBJ2-3 | NA | NA | TRBV29-1 | TGCAGCGTTGAAGCAGGGGCCCGAGATACGCAGTATTTT | CSVEAGARDTQYF
TRBJ2-5 | TRBD1 | NA | TRBV10-3 | TGTGCCATCAGTGAGTCGACAGGGGTGGGAGAGACCCAGTACTTC | CAISESTGVGETQYF